This T cell receptor beta chain stems from a study of T cells after yellow fever vaccination. Overall study context: Preparation used SMART-Seq v4 Ultra Low Input for the low-cell-number fractions.

About this clonotype: Its antigen is unknown.

Germline assignment: CDR1 SGHAT and CDR2 FQNNGV. The CDR3 runs 18 residues. V shed 4 bases, J shed 5 bases, and the junction held 16 bases outside the gene matches. By 5'RACE template switching, TCR cDNA was produced, with a universal primer site and UMIs added in the process. TCRdb processed the 5' RACE reads anew with MiXCR; each CDR3 protein has one entry. The sample includes about 340,000 distinct CDR3 sequences, 8.7% seen only once; the top ten take about a sixth. General study results and limits: It was the secondary response that reached its peak faster, day 5 versus 15, but it was weaker. Post-booster repertoires again held most primary-vaccination clones (roughly 96% CD4, roughly 89% CD8).

The chain carries TRBV11-2 and TRBJ2-3; TRBD1 agrees at 9 bases. The sample in question was PBMCs, obtained on the day of the first yellow fever vaccination. This sequence originates from a young man who received the YFV17D yellow fever vaccine. The CDR3 DNA follows: TGTGCCAGCAGCTCCCAGGTTTATGGGACAGGGAAGCAAGATACGCAGTATTTT. Encoded protein: CASSSQVYGTGKQDTQYF.